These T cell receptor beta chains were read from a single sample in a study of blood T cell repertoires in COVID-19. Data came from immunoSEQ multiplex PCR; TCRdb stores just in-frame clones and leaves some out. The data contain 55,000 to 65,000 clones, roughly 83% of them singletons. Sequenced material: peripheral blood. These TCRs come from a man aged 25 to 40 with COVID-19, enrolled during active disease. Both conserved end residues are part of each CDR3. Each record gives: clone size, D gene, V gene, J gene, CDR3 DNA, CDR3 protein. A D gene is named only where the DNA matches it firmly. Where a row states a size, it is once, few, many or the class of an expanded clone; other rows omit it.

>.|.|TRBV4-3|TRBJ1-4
TGCGCCAGCAGCCAAAGGGTAACAGGACAGCTTAATGAAAAACTGTTTTTT
CASSQRVTGQLNEKLFF
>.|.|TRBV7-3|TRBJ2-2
TGTGCCAGCAGCGTCAGGGGCACCGGGGAGCTGTTTTTT
CASSVRGTGELFF
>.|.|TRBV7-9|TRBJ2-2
TGTGCCAGCAGCCGATCCGTGGCGGGACTGAACACCGGGGAGCTGTTTTTT
CASSRSVAGLNTGELFF
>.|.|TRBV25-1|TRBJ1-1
TGTGCCAGCAGTGAATCAGACAGATCCTTCAACACTGAAGCTTTCTTT
CASSESDRSFNTEAFF
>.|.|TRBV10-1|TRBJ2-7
TGCGCCAGCAGCGGGAGGGGGCTCTCCTACGAGCAGTACTTC
CASSGRGLSYEQYF
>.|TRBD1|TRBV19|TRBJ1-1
TGTGCCACCCAAGCCCCACACAGGGGGGATACTGAAGCTTTCTTT
CATQAPHRGDTEAFF
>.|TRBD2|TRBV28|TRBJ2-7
TGTGCCAGCACCCGTAGCGGGAGGACCTACGAGCAGTACTTC
CASTRSGRTYEQYF
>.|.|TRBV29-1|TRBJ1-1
TGCAGCGTTTTAACAGGGAAGGCAACTGAAGCTTTCTTT
CSVLTGKATEAFF
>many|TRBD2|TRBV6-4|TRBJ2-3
TGTGCCAGCAGTGAGTCCCCGGGTAGCGGGAGTACAGATACGCAGTATTTT
CASSESPGSGSTDTQYF
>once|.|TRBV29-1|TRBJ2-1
TGCAGCGTTGTGAGTCGTATCAATGAGCAGTTCTTC
CSVVSRINEQFF
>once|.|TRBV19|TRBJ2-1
TGTGCCAGTAGAAGGACTGGAGACAATGAGCAGTTCTTC
CASRRTGDNEQFF
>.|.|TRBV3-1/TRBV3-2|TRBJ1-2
TGTGCCAGCAGCCAAGCTTGGGGGGACGGCTACACCTTC
CASSQAWGDGYTF
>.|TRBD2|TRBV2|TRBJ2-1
TGTGCCAGCAGTGTGAGGGTAGCGGGAGGTAATGAGCAGTTCTTC
CASSVRVAGGNEQFF
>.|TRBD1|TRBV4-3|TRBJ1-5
TGCGCCAGCAGCCAAGTGACAGGGAATCAGCCCCAGCATTTT
CASSQVTGNQPQHF
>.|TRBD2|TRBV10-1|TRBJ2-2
TGCGCCAGCAGTGAACTAGCGGGAGTACACACCGGGGAGCTGTTTTTT
CASSELAGVHTGELFF
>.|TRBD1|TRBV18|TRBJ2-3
TGTGCCAGCTCACCACCGAGGACAGGGCACACCAGGAGGGAGTATAGGGGTACGCAGTATTTT
CASSPPRTGHTRREYRGTQYF
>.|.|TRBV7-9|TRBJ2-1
TGTGCCAGCAGCCCTTCTAGCGTCCCAGTGTACAATGAGCAGTTCTTC
CASSPSSVPVYNEQFF
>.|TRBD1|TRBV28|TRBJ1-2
TGTGCCAGCAGTTTATTATCTCGGGGACAGGGCGGCTATGGCTACACCTTC
CASSLLSRGQGGYGYTF
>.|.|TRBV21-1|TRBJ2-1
TGTGCCAGCAGCAAAAGGGACAGGCCCGACTCCTACAATGAGCAGTTCTTC
CASSKRDRPDSYNEQFF
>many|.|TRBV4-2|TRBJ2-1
TGTGCCAGCAGCCAAGATCTGGAGGGCAATGAGCAGTTCTTC
CASSQDLEGNEQFF
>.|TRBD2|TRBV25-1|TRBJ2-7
TGTGCCAGCAGTGAATCCGGACTAGCGGGAGTAACACGCGAGCAGTACTTC
CASSESGLAGVTREQYF
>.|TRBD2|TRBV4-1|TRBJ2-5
TGCGCCAGCAGCCCCCTGGGACTAGCGCAAGAGGGGAGGCAAGAGACCCAGTACTTC
CASSPLGLAQEGRQETQYF
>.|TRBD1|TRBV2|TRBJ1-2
TGTGCCAGCAGTGAATTGGGACAGGGGTATGGCTACACCTTC
CASSELGQGYGYTF
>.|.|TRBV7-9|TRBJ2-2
TGTGCCAGCAGTGCACTCTTAGGGGTCGCCACCGGGGAGCTGTTTTTT
CASSALLGVATGELFF
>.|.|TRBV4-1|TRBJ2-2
TGCGCCAGCAGGCCCGGGTCCCAAACCGGGGAGCTGTTTTTT
CASRPGSQTGELFF
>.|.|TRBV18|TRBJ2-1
TGTGCCAGCTCACCACCCCTAGATTATGAGCAGTTCTTC
CASSPPLDYEQFF
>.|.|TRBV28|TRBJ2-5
TGTGCCAGCAGTCCCGGACAGTTAAAAGAGACCCAGTACTTC
CASSPGQLKETQYF
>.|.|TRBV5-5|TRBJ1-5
TGTGCCAGCAGCTTGGAACAGGGAAATCAGCCCCAGCATTTT
CASSLEQGNQPQHF
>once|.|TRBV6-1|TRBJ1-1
TGTGCCAGCAACTTGAACACTGAAGCTTTCTTT
CASNLNTEAFF
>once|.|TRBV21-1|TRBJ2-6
TGTGCCAGCCCCCTTATAGAGCCTGGGGCCAACGTCCTGACTTTC
CASPLIEPGANVLTF
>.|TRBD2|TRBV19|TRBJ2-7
TGTGCCAGTCAAACTAGCGGGGGACCCTACGAGCAGTACTTC
CASQTSGGPYEQYF
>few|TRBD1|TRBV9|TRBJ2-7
TGTGCCAGCAGCGCCGGGGAGACAGGGGCCTACGAGCAGTACTTC
CASSAGETGAYEQYF
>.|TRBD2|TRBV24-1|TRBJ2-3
TGTGCCACCAGTGACAAGCGGGAGAGCGCAGATACGCAGTATTTT
CATSDKRESADTQYF
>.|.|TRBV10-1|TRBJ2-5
TGCGCCAGCAGTGGTAACATACAAGAGACCCAGTACTTC
CASSGNIQETQYF
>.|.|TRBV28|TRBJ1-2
TGTGCCAGCAGTTCCCCGTCCGGACAGTTAAGGGGCTACACCTTC
CASSSPSGQLRGYTF
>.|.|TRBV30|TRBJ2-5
TGTGCCTGGAGTGTTTCCGGCGGGGGCGTCCAGACCCAGTACTTC
CAWSVSGGGVQTQYF
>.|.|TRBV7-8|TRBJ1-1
TGTGCCAGCAGCTTCCGACAGACTGAAGCTTTCTTT
CASSFRQTEAFF
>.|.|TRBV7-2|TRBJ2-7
TGTGCCAGCAGCTTAGACGGAGCGGGCTCCTACGAGCAGTACTTC
CASSLDGAGSYEQYF
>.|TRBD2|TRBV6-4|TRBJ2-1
TGTGCCAGCAGTGACTCGACTAGCGGGAGCAATGAGCAGTTCTTC
CASSDSTSGSNEQFF
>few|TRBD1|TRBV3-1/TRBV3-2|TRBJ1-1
TGTGCCAGCAGCCCACGGGACAGGGGGCTTTACGCTGAAGCTTTCTTT
CASSPRDRGLYAEAFF
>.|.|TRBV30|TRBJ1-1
TGTGCCTGGGGGCGGGGAGGGGTCACTGAAGCTTTCTTT
CAWGRGGVTEAFF
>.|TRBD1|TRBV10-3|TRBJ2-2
TGTGCCATCAGTGACGTGGACAGGGTTGGGGCCGGGGAGCTGTTTTTT
CAISDVDRVGAGELFF
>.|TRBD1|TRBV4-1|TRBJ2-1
TGCGCCAGCAGCCAAACAGGGGGGCGCTCCTACAATGAGCAGTTCTTC
CASSQTGGRSYNEQFF
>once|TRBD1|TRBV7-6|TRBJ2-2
TGTGCCAGCATATGTGGAGCCGGGACAGGGGCCCCGACCGGGGAGCTGTTTTTT
CASICGAGTGAPTGELFF
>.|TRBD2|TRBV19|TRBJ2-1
TGTGCCAGTAGTCCTCGGACTAGCGGGAGGGTCGTCAATGAGCAGTTCTTC
CASSPRTSGRVVNEQFF
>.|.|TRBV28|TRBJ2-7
TGTGCCAGCAGTTTACCGTTTGGAGGGACCTACGAGCAGTACTTC
CASSLPFGGTYEQYF
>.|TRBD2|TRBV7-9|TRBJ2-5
TGTGCCAGCAACCCCGGGCTAGCGGTAGAGACCCAGTACTTC
CASNPGLAVETQYF
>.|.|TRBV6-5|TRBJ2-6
TGTGCCAGCCTTAAGGGGTCCTCTGGGGCCAACGTCCTGACTTTC
CASLKGSSGANVLTF
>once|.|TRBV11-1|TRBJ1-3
TGTGCCAGCAGCGCATCCGGGATCCTCTCTGGAAACACCATATATTTT
CASSASGILSGNTIYF
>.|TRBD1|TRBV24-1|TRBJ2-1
TGTGCCACCAGGGGGACAGGGTTCAATGAGCAGTTCTTC
CATRGTGFNEQFF
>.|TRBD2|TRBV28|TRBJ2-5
TGTGCCAGCAGGCCCGGACTAGCGGGAGCCCGGGAGACCCAGTACTTC
CASRPGLAGARETQYF
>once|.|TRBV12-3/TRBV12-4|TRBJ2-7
TGTGCCAGCCGAAACAGAGCCTCCTACGAGCAGTACTTC
CASRNRASYEQYF
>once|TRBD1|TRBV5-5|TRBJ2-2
TGTGCCAGCAGCTTACAGGGGGCTGTCGCCGGGGAGCTGTTTTTT
CASSLQGAVAGELFF
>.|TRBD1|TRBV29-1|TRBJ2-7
TGTAGCGCTGCGGGGACAGGGGTCTACGAGCAGTACTTC
CSAAGTGVYEQYF
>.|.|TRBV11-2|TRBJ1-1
TGTGCCAGCAGCTTAGATCCGGGGTCTAAAGCTTTCTTT
CASSLDPGSKAFF
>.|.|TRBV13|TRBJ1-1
TGTGCCAGCAGCCTGGGACTAACTAATACCAACACTGAAGCTTTCTTT
CASSLGLTNTNTEAFF
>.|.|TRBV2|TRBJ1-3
TGTGCCAGCAGTGTTGAGGGTGTTGGAAACACCATATATTTT
CASSVEGVGNTIYF
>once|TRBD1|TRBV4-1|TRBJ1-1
TGCGCCAGCCGCAGGGGGGACACAGGGGGGACTGAAGCTTTCTTT
CASRRGDTGGTEAFF
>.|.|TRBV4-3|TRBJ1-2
TGCGCCAGCAGCCAAGCTAGTGGGGCATTTGGCTACACCTTC
CASSQASGAFGYTF
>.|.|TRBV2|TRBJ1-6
TGTGCCAGCAACGAGGACAGAAATTCACCCCTCCACTTT
CASNEDRNSPLHF